The rows below give T cell receptor beta chains drawn from one sample of a study of T cell repertoires in cytomegalovirus infection. TCRdb redid the calling of the reads with MiXCR, one entry per CDR3 protein. The top ten hold around 15% of the sample, which has about a million distinct CDR3 sequences, approximately 32% seen once. These receptors are not linked to any known antigen. Here the sequenced sample was cultured CD8+ T cells from PBMCs, taken from culture after CMV antigen stimulation. These receptor sequences come from a human donor in good health (CMV status not recorded). Some clones in this sample may be carry-over from other donors' samples. Both conserved end residues are part of each CDR3. D genes are given only for firm matches. Some rows have no size entry. The others give once, few or many, or a class for an expanded clone.

clone_size d_call j_call v_call cdr3_nt cdr3_aa
few TRBD2 TRBJ2-5 TRBV7-3 TGTGCCAGCAGCCAGTGGGGGGGGGAGACCCAGTACTTC CASSQWGGETQYF
. . TRBJ2-5 TRBV12-3/TRBV12-4 TGTGCCAGCAGTGGGCCGGCACCAAACTTC CASSGPAPNF
. . TRBJ2-5 TRBV3-1 TGTGCCAGCAGCCAAGAGATGCTAAAAGAGACCCAGTACTTC CASSQEMLKETQYF
many . TRBJ1-5 TRBV12-3/TRBV12-4 TGTGCCAGCAGTTTAGTTGCGACAGTAGATCAGCCCCAGCATTTT CASSLVATVDQPQHF
few TRBD1 TRBJ2-2 TRBV7-6 TGTGCCAGCAGCCCGACAGGGGACGCCGGGGAGCTGTTTTTT CASSPTGDAGELFF
few . TRBJ2-1 TRBV19 TGTGCCAGTAGTACCGGGGGCGAGGATGAGCAGTTCTTC CASSTGGEDEQFF
. . TRBJ1-6 TRBV20-1 TGCAGTGCTAGTCACAGGAATACCAATTCACCCCTCCACTTT CSASHRNTNSPLHF
. TRBD1 TRBJ1-1 TRBV6-8 TGTGCCAGCAGTTTTACAGGGGCGTCAGACACTGAAGCTTTCTTT CASSFTGASDTEAFF
many . TRBJ2-3 TRBV7-2 TGTGCCAGCAGCTCGCCCCACGGCACAGATACGCAGTATTTT CASSSPHGTDTQYF
. . TRBJ1-3 TRBV28 TGTGCCAGCAGCCTCCAGGAACCTTCTGGAAACACCATATATTTT CASSLQEPSGNTIYF
few . TRBJ2-1 TRBV19 TGTGCCAGTAGTAACCTAGCTAATGAGCAGTTCTTC CASSNLANEQFF
few . TRBJ2-2 TRBV4-1 TGCGCCAGCAGCCAAGGAAGGGGTCGGACGAACACCGGGGAGCTGTTTTTT CASSQGRGRTNTGELFF
. . TRBJ2-1 TRBV7-6 TGTGTCAGCAGCCTAGGGGCGTACAATGAGCAGTTCTTC CVSSLGAYNEQFF
few . TRBJ1-5 TRBV24-1 TGTGCCACCAGTGAAGGACAGCACAATCAGCCCCAGCATTTT CATSEGQHNQPQHF
. . TRBJ2-5 TRBV4-1 TGCGCCAGCAGCCAAGCCCCAGAGTACCAAGAGACCCAGTACTTC CASSQAPEYQETQYF
. . TRBJ2-3 TRBV6-5 TGTGCCAGCAGTTACTCGGGCAGGGGCACAGATACGCAGTATTTT CASSYSGRGTDTQYF
. . TRBJ2-2 TRBV7-9 TGTGCCAGCAGCCACTCCAGGGAACCCTCCTCAAACACCGGGGAGCTGTTTTTT CASSHSREPSSNTGELFF
few TRBD1 TRBJ1-1 TRBV12-3/TRBV12-4 TGTGCCAGCAGTTTTAGACCCGCAGGACAGGGTCGGGAAGCTTTCTTT CASSFRPAGQGREAFF
. . TRBJ2-2 TRBV6-5 TGTGCCAGCAGTTATGAAGGGACTGCCCACGGGGAGCTGTTTTTT CASSYEGTAHGELFF
. . TRBJ1-4 TRBV7-9 TGTGCCAGCAGCCAACCCCTCGGGGGGGGCACTAATGAAAAACTGGTTTTT CASSQPLGGGTNEKLVF
few TRBD2 TRBJ2-6 TRBV24-1 TGTGCCACCAGCCCGGGGGGGGGGGGAGCCAACGTCCTGACTTTC CATSPGGGGANVLTF
few . TRBJ1-5 TRBV20-1 TGCAGTGCAAGAACGCAGGGACTTATGAGCAATCAGCCCCAGCATTTT CSARTQGLMSNQPQHF
. . TRBJ1-1 TRBV4-1 TGCGCCAGCAGCCAAGCAGGGACCGCTGAAGCTTTCTTT CASSQAGTAEAFF
few . TRBJ1-1 TRBV6-2/TRBV6-3 TGTGCCAGCAGGATGGCTGGGAGGGGGAACACTGAAGCTTTCTTT CASRMAGRGNTEAFF
. TRBD2 TRBJ2-3 TRBV4-2 TGTGCCAGCAGCCAAGTAGCGGGGGGCGCAGATACGCAGTATTTT CASSQVAGGADTQYF